This entry concerns a single T cell receptor beta chain. Antigen: not known. The data are from a study of beta chain features in type 1 diabetes. Losses at the gene ends were 4 bases for V and 4 bases for J; bases not matched to a gene: 13. Germline-derived CDR1 and CDR2 are SGHAT and FQDESV (reference sequence). CDR3 size: 16 residues. Expressed TCRB transcripts got sequenced, as all isolated RNA was reverse transcribed. The data were produced by immunoSEQ multiplex PCR, yet TCRdb's version contains in-frame clones alone and is incomplete. Of 900,000 or so clones in the sample, roughly 15% were seen once. Central memory, naive, regulatory and stem cell-like memory CD4+ cells were sorted by CD45RO/CCR7/CD25/CD127/CD95/CD27. Broader study findings: A moderate, significant TCRB CDR3 shortening appeared in type 1 diabetes across four CD4+ subsets.

The V call is TRBV11-1, the J call TRBJ2-7, with 7 bases matching TRBD2. Sequenced sample: naive CD4+ T cells from blood. The TCR sequence derives from a woman under 30 in good health. The CDR3 spells CASSSQGGRGIYEQYF. The CDR3 DNA follows: TGTGCCAGCAGCTCCCAGGGCGGGAGAGGTATTTACGAGCAGTACTTC.